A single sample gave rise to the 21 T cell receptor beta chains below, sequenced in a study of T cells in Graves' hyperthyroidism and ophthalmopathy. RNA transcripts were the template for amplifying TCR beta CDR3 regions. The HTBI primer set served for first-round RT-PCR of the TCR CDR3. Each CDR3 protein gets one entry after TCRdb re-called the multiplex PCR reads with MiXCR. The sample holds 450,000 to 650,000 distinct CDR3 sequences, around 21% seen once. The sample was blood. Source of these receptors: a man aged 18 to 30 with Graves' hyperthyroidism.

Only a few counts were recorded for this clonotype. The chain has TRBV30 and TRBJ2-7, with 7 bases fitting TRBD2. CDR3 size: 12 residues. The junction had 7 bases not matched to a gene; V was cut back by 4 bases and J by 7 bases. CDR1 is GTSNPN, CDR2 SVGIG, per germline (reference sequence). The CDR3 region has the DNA TGTGCCTGGACTAGCGGAACTTGGGAGCAGTACTTC. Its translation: CAWTSGTWEQYF.

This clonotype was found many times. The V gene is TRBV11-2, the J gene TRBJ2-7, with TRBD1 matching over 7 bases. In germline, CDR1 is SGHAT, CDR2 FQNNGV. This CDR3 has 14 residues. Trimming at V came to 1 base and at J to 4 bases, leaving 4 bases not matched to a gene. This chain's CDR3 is CASSLVQGQYEQYF. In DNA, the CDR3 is TGTGCCAGCAGCTTAGTACAGGGGCAATACGAGCAGTACTTC.

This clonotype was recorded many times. The CDR3 loop reads CASGLVLRTASSYEQYF. For the CDR3, the DNA is TGTGCTAGTGGTTTGGTACTAAGGACGGCCAGCTCCTACGAGCAGTACTTC. The chain combines TRBV12-5 with TRBJ2-7; D remains ambiguous. V shed 0 bases and J shed 0 bases, with 15 bases lying between them. The CDR3 has 17 residues. Germline V CDR1 and CDR2: LGHNT, FRNRAP.

The chain's CDR3 is CASSPPGAQYF. The DNA of the CDR3 is TGTGCCAGCAGCCCCCCGGGGGCCCAGTACTTC. The V call is TRBV2, the J call TRBJ2-5; perhaps TRBD2 as D (6 bases). This CDR3 spans 11 amino acids. The germline CDR1 and CDR2 sequences are SNHLY and FYNNEI. The germline V and J ends were trimmed by 6 bases and 9 bases, with 11 bases remaining between them.

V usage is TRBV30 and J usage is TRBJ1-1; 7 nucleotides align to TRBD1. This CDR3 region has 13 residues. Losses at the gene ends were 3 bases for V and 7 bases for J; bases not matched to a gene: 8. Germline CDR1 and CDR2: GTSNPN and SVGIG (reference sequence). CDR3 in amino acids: CAWRGTDNDEAFF. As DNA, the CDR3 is TGTGCCTGGAGAGGGACAGACAACGATGAAGCTTTCTTT. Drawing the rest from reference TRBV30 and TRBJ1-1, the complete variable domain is SQTIHQWPATLVQPVGSPLSLECTVEGTSNPNLYWYRQAAGRGLQLLFYSVGIGQISSEVPQNLSASRPQDRQFILSSKKLLLSDSGFYLCAWRGTDNDEAFFGQGTRLTVV.

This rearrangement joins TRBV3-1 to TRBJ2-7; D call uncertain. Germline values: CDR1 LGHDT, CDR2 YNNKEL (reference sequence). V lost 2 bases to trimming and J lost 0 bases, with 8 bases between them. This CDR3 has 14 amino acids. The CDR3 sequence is CASSQPERSYEQYF. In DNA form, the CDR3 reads TGTGCCAGCAGCCAACCCGAACGCTCCTACGAGCAGTACTTC.

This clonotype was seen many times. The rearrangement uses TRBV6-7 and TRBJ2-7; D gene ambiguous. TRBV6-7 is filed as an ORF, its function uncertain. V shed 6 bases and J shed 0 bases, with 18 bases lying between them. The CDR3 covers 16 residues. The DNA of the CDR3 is TGTGCCAGCAGCCTTCTTCGACGGCTGAGCTCCTACGAGCAGTACTTC. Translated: CASSLLRRLSSYEQYF.

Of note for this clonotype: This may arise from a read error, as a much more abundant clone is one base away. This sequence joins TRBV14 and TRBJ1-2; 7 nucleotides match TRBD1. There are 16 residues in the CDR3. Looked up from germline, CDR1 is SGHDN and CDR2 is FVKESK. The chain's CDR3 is CASSQDRGGTAYGCTF. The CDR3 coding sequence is TGTGCCAGCAGCCAAGACAGAGGGGGGACAGCCTATGGCTGCACCTTC.

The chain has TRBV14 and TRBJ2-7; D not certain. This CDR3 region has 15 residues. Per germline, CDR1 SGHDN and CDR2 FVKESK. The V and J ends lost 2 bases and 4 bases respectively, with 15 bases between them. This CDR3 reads CASSQITPLFYEQYF. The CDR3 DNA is TGTGCCAGCAGCCAAATAACTCCCCTTTTTTACGAGCAGTACTTC.

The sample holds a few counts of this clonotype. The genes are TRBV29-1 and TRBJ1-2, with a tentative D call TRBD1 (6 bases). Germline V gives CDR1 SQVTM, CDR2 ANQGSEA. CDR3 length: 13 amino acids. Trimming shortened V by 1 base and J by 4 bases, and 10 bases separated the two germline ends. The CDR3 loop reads CSVEAGEVYGYTF. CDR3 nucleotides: TGCAGCGTTGAAGCAGGGGAAGTCTATGGCTACACCTTC.

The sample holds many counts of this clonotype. This CDR3 reads CASSTPRNASDTQYF. Here the CDR3 DNA reads TGTGCCAGCAGTACGCCACGGAACGCGTCAGATACGCAGTATTTT. The chain is built from TRBV12-3 or TRBV12-4 and TRBJ2-3; the D is unclear. V lost 5 bases and J lost 4, with 16 bases in between. The CDR3 is 15 residues long.

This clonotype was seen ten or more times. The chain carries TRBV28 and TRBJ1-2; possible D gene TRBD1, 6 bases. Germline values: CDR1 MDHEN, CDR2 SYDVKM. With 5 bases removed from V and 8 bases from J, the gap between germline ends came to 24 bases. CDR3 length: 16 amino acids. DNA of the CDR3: TGTGCCAGCAGTACACCTCGCCAGGGGACTAACGGGGGCTACACCTTC. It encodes CASSTPRQGTNGGYTF.

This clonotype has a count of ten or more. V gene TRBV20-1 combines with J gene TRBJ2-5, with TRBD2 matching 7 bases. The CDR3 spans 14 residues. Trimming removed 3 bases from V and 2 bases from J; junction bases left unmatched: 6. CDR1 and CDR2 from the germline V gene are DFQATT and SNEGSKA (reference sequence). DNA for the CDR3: TGCAGTGCTAGCATGGTAGCGGGTCAAGAGACCCAGTACTTC. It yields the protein CSASMVAGQETQYF.

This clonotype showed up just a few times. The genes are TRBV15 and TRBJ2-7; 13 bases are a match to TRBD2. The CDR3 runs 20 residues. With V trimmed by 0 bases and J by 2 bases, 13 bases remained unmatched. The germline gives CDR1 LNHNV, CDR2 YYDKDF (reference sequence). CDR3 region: CATSRDPFGLAGDLPYEQYF. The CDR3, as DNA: TGTGCCACCAGCAGAGATCCCTTTGGACTAGCGGGGGATTTACCCTACGAGCAGTACTTC.

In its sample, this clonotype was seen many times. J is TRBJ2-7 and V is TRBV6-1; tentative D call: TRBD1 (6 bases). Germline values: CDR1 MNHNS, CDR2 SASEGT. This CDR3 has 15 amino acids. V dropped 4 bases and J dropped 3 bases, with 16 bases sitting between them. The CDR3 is CASSGRQALRYEQYF. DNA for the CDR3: TGTGCCAGCAGTGGACGACAGGCGCTTCGCTACGAGCAGTACTTC.

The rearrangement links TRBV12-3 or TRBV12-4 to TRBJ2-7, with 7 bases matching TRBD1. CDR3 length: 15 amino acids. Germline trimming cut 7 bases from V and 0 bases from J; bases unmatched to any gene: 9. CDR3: CASTFDRASSYEQYF. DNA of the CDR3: TGTGCCAGCACCTTTGACAGGGCCTCCTCCTACGAGCAGTACTTC.

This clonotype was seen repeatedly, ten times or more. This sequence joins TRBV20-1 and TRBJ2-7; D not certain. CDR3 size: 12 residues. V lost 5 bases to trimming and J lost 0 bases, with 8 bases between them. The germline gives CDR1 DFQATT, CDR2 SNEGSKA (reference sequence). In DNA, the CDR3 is TGCAGTGCTTCGGATCCCTCCTACGAGCAGTACTTC. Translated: CSASDPSYEQYF.

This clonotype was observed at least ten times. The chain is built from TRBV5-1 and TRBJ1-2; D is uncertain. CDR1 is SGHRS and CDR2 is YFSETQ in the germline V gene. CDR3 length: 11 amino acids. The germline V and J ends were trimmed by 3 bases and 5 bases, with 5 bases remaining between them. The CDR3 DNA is TGCGCCAGCAGCTCTCAGTATGGCTACACCTTC. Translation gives CASSSQYGYTF.

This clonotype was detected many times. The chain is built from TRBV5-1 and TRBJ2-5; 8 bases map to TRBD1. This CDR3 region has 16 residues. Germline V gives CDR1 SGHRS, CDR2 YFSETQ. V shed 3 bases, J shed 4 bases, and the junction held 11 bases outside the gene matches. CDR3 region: CASSWTPDRGGETQYF. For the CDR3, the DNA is TGCGCCAGCAGCTGGACCCCAGACAGGGGAGGAGAGACCCAGTACTTC.

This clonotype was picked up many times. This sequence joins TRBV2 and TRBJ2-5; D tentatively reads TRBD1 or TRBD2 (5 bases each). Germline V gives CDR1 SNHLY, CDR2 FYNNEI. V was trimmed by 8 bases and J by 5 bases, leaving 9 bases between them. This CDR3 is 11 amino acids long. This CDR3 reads CASAGTETQYF. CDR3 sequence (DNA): TGTGCCAGCGCCGGGACGGAGACCCAGTACTTC.

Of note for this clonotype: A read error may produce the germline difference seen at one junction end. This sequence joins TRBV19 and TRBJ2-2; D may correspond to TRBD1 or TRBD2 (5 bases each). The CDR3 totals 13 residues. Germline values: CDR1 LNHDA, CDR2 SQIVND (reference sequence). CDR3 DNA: TGTGCCAGTAGTATGGGGGATACCGGGGAGCTGTGTTTT. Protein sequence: CASSMGDTGELCF.